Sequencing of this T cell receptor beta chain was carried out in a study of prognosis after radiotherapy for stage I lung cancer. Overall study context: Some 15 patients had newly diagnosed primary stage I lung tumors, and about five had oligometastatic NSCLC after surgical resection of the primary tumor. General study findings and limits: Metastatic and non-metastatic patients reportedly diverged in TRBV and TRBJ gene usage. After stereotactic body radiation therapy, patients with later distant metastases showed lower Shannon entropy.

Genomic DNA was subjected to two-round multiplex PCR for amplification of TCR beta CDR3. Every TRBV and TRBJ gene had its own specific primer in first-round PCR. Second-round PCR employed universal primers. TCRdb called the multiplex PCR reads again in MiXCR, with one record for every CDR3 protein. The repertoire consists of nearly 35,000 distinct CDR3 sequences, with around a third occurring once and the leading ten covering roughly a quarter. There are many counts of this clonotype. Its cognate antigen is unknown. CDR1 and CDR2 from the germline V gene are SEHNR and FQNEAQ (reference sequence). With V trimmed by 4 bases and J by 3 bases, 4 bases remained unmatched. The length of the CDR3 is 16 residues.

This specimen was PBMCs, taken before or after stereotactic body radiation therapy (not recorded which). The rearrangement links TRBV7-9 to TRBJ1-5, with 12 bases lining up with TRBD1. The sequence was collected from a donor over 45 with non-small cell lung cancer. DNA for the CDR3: TGTGCCAGCAGCTGGGGACAGGGGGCCCCCAATCAGCCCCAGCATTTT. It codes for CASSWGQGAPNQPQHF.